This TCR beta chain was observed in a study of long-term antiretroviral therapy in people with HIV. Overall study: Specimens dating back about a decade before the 2015 immediate-ART recommendation are the oldest included.

Study findings and constraints: Comparison with controls showed narrower CDR3 length ranges in HIV repertoires. Every time point showed a repertoire led by clones expanded before ART.

The V end lost 6 bases, the J end lost 0 bases, and 10 bases lay between the germline ends. CDR1 and CDR2 (germline): SGHKS, YYEKEE (reference sequence). The CDR3 is 14 amino acids. Sequencing relied on immunoSEQ assay v3.0, run at survey level. The study targeted 40,000-50,000 T-cell genomes per sample in sequencing. Generated by immunoSEQ multiplex PCR, the TCRdb table keeps only in-frame clones and is missing some. The profile covers 25,000 to 35,000 clones, with approximately 86% appearing a single time and roughly 7.3% taken by the ten largest. This clone was counted a single time. No antigen is known for it.

The V gene is TRBV5-5, the J gene TRBJ2-4; no reliable D call. The clonotype comes from a man aged 50 to 60 with HIV. This specimen was unsorted PBMCs, taken around 5 years before starting antiretroviral therapy. The CDR3 loop is CASTTELAKNIQYF. For the CDR3, the DNA is TGTGCCAGCACCACAGAACTAGCCAAAAACATTCAGTACTTC.